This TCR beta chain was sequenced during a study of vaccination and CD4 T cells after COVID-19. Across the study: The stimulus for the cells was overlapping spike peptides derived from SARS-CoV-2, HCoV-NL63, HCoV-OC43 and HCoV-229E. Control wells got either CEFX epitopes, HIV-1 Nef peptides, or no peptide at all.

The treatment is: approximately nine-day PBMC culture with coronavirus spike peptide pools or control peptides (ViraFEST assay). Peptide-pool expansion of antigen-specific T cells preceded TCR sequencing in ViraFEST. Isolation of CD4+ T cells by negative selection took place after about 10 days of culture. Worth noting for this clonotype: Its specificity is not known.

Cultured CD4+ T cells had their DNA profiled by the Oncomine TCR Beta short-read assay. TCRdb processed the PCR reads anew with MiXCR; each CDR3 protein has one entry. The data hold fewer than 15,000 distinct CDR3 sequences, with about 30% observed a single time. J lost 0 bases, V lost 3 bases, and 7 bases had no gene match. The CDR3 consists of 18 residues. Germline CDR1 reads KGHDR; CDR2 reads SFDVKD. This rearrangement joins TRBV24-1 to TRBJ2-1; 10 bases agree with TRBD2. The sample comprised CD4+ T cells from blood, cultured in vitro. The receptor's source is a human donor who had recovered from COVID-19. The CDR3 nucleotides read TGTGCCACCAGTGATGCCACGGGACTAGCGAGCTCCTACAATGAGCAGTTCTTC. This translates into CATSDATGLASSYNEQFF.